This TCR beta chain was recovered during a study of T cell responses to AZD1222 COVID-19 vaccine. Germline V gene data show CDR1 as LNHDA and CDR2 as SQIVND (reference sequence). The CDR3 spans 13 residues. The germline V and J ends were trimmed by 10 bases and 7 bases, with 17 bases remaining between them. Study-level points and caveats: Spike-specific TCR breadth and depth were elevated following two AZD1222 doses. After the peak T cell response, and only then, were repertoires sampled. Clonal diversity may have been underestimated, and the donors were mostly white British, with more females than males.

In the case of this clone: Its specificity is unknown.

Sequencing was performed with immunoSEQ multiplex PCR; in TCRdb, only in-frame clones are kept and a portion is missing. The repertoire holds about 180,000 clones, with roughly 88% as singletons. The sequence was collected from an adult who received the AZD1222 COVID-19 vaccine. The chain joins TRBV19 to TRBJ1-5, with a weak D call TRBD1 (6 bases). The sample consisted of peripheral blood, taken 28 days after the second AZD1222 dose. The CDR3 reads CATKDRGEQPQHF. The CDR3 DNA reads TGTGCCACCAAGGACAGAGGCGAACAGCCCCAGCATTTT.